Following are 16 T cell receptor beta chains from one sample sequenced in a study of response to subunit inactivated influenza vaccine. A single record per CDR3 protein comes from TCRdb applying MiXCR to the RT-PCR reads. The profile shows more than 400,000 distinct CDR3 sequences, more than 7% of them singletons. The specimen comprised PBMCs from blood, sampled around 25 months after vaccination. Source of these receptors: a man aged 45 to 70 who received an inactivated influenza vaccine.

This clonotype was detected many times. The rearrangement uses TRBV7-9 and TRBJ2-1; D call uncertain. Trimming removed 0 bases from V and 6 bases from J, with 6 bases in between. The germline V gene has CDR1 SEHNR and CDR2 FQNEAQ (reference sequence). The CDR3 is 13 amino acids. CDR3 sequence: CASSLARVNEQFF. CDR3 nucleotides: TGTGCCAGCAGCTTAGCTAGGGTCAATGAGCAGTTCTTC.

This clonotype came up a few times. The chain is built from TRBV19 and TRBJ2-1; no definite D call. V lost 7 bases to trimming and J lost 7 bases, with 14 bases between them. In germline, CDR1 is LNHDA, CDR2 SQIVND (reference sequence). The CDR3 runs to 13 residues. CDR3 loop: CASNHYGVNEQFF. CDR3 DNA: TGTGCCAGTAACCATTATGGGGTAAATGAGCAGTTCTTC.

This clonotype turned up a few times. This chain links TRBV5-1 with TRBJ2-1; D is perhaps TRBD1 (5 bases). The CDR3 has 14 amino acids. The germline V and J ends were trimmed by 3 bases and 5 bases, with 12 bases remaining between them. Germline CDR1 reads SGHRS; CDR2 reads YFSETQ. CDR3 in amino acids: CASSWGRADNEQFF. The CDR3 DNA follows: TGCGCCAGCAGCTGGGGCAGGGCGGACAATGAGCAGTTCTTC.

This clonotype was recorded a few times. CDR3 region: CASSQDRGRAEDEQYF. The CDR3 DNA reads TGTGCCAGCAGCCAAGATCGGGGGAGGGCAGAGGACGAGCAGTACTTC. This chain links TRBV3-1 with TRBJ2-7; 7 positions agree with TRBD2. Losses at the gene ends were 0 bases for V and 5 bases for J; bases not matched to a gene: 10. CDR1 is LGHDT, CDR2 YNNKEL, per germline (reference sequence). The CDR3 is made up of 16 amino acids.

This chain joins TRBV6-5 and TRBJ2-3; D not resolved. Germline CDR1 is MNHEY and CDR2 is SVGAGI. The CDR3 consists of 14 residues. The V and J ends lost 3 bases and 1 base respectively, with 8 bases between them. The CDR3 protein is CASSYLSRTDTQYF. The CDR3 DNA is TGTGCCAGCAGTTATTTGTCACGCACAGATACGCAGTATTTT.

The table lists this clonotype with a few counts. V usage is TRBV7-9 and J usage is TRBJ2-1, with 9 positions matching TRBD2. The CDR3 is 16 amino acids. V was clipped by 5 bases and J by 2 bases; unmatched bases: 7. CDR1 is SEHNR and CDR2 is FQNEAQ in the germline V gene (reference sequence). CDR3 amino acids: CASSRLAGEAYNEQFF. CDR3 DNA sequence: TGTGCCAGCAGCCGGTTAGCGGGAGAAGCCTACAATGAGCAGTTCTTC.

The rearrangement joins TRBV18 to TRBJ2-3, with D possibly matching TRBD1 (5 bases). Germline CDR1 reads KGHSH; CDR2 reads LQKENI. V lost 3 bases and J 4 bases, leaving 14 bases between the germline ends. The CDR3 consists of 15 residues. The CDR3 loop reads CASSPRSGFPDTQYF. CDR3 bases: TGTGCCAGCTCACCTCGCTCAGGGTTCCCAGATACGCAGTATTTT.

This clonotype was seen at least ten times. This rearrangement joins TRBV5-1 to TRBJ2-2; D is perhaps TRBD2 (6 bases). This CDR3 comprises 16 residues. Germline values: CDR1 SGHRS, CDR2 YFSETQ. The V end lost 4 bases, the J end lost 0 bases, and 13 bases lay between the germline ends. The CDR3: CASSGGTGANTGELFF. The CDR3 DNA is TGCGCCAGCAGCGGGGGGACGGGCGCGAACACCGGGGAGCTGTTTTTT.

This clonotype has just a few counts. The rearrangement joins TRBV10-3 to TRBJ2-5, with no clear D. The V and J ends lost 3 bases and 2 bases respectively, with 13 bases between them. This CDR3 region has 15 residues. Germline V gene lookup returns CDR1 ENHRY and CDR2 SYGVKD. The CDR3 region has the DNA TGTGCCATCAGTGACAACAGTAGAAGACAAGAGACCCAGTACTTC. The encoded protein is CAISDNSRRQETQYF.

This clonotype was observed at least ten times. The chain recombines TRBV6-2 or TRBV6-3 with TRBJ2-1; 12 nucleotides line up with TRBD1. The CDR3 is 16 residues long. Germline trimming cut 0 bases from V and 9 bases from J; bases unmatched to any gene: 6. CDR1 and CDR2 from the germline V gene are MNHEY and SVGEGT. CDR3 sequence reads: CASSYSRDRGLLEQFF. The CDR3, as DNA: TGTGCCAGCAGTTACTCGAGGGACAGGGGGCTACTTGAGCAGTTCTTC.

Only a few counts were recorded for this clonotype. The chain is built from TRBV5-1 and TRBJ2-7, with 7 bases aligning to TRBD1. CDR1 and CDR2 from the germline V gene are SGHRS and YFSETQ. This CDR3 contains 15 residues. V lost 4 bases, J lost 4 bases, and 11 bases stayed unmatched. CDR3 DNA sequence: TGCGCCAGCAGCGCAGCGAGGGGGCTTCGGTACGAGCAGTACTTC. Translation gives CASSAARGLRYEQYF.

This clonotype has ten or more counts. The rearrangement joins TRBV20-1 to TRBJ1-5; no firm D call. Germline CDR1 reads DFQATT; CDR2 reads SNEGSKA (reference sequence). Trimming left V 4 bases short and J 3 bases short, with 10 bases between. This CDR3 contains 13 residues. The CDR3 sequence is CSAIGGYNQPQHF. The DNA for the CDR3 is TGCAGTGCTATTGGAGGCTACAATCAGCCCCAGCATTTT.

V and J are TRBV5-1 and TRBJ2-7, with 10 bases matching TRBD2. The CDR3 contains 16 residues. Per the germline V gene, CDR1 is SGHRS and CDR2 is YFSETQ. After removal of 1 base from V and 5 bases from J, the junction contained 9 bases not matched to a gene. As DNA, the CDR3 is TGCGCCAGCAGCTTGCCTAGCGGGGGAGGTGTGCACGAGCAGTACTTC. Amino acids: CASSLPSGGGVHEQYF.

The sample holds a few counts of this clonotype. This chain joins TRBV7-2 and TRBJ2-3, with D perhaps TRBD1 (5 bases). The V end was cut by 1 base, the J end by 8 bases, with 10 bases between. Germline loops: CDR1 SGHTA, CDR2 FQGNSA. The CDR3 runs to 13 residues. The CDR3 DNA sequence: TGTGCCAGCAGCTTAGTAGGTCAGGGTACGCAGTATTTT. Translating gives CASSLVGQGTQYF.

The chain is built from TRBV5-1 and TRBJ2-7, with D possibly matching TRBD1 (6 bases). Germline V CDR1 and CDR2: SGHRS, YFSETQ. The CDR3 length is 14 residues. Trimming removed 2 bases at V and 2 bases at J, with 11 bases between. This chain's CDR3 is CASSFGTQAYEQYF. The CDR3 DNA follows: TGCGCCAGCAGCTTCGGGACACAAGCCTACGAGCAGTACTTC.

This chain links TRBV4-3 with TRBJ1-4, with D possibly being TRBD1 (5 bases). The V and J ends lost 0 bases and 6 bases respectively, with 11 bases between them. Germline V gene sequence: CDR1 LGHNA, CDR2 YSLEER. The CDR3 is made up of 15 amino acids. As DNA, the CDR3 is TGCGCCAGCAGCCAAGACCCAGGGCGGGATGAAAAACTGTTTTTT. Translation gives CASSQDPGRDEKLFF.